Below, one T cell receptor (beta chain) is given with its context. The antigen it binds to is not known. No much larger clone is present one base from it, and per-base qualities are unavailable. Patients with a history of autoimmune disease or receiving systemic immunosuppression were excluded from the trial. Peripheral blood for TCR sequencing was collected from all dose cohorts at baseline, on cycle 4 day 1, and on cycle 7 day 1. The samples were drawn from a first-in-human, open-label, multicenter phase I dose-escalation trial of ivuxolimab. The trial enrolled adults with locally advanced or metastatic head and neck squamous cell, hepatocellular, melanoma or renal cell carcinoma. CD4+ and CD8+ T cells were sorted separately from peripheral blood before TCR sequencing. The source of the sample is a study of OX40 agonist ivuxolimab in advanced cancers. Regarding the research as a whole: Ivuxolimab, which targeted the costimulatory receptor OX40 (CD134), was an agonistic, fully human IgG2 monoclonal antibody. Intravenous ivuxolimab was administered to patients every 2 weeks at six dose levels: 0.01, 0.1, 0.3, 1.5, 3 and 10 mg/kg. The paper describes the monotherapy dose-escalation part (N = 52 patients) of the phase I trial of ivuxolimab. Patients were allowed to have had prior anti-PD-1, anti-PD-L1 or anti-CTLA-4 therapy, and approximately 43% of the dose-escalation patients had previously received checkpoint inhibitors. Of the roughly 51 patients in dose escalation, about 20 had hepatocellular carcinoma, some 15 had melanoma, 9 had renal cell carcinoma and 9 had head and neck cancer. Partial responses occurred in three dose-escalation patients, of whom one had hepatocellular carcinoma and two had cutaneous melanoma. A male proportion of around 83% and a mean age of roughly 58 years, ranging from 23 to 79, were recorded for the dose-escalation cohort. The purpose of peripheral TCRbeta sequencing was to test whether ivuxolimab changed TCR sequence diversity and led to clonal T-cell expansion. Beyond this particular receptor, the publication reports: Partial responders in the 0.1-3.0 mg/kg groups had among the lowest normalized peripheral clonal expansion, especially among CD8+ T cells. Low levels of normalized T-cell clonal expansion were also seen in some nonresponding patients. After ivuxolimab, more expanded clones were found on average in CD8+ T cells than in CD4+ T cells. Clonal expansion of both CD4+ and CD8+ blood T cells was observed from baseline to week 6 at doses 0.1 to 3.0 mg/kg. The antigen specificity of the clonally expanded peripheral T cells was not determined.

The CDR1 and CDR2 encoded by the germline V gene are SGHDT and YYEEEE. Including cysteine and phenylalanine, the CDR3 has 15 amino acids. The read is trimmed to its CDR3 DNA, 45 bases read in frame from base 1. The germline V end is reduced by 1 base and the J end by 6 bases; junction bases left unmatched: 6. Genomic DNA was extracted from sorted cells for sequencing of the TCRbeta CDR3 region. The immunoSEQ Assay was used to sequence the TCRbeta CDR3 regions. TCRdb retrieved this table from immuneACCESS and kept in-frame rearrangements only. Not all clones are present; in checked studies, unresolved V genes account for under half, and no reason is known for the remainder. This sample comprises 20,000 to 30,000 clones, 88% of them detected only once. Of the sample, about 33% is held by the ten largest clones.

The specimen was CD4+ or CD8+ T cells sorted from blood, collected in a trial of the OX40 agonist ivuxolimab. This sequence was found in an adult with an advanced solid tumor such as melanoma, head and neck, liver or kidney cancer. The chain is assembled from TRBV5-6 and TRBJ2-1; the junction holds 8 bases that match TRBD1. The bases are TGTGCCAGCAGCTTGTTAGGGACAGGTAGCAATGAGCAGTTCTTC. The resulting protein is CASSLLGTGSNEQFF.